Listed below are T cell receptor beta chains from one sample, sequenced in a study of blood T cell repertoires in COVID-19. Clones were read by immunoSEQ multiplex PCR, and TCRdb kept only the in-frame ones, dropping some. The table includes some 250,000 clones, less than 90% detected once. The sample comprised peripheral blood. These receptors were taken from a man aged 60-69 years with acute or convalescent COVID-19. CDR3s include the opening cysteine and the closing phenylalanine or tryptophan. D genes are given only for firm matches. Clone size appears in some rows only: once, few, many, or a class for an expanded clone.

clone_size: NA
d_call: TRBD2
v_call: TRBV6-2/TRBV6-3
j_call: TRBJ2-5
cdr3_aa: CASSSPAGGAETQYF
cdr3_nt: TGTGCCAGCAGTTCTCCCGCGGGGGGCGCGGAGACCCAGTACTTC

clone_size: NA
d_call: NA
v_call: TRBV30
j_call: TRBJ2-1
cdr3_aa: CAWRAGMSYNEQFF
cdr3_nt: TGTGCCTGGAGGGCGGGGATGTCCTACAATGAGCAGTTCTTC

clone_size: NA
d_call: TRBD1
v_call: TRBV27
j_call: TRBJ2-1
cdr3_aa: CASSLGDRYNEQFF
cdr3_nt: TGTGCCAGCAGTTTAGGGGACAGATACAATGAGCAGTTCTTC

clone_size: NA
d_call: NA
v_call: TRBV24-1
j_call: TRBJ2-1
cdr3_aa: CATSDGTWNEQFF
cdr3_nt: TGTGCCACCAGTGATGGGACTTGGAATGAGCAGTTCTTC

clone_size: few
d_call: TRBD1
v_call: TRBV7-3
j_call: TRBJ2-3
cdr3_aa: CASSPDRGKTDTQYF
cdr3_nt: TGTGCCAGCAGCCCAGACAGGGGTAAAACAGATACGCAGTATTTT

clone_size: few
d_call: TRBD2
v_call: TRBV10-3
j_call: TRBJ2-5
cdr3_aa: CAIGQVLAGGETQYF
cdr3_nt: TGTGCCATCGGCCAAGTCTTAGCGGGAGGAGAGACCCAGTACTTC

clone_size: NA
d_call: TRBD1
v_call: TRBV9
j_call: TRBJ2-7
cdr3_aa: CASSVDGTVYEQYF
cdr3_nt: TGTGCCAGCAGCGTAGACGGGACAGTTTACGAGCAGTACTTC

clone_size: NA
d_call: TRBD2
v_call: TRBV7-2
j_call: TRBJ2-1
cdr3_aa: CASSLAGVPTSGYNEQFF
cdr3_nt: TGTGCCAGCAGCTTAGCGGGGGTCCCGACTAGCGGGTACAATGAGCAGTTCTTC

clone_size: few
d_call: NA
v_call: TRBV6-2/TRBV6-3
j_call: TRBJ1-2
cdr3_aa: CASSPLPGLRLNYGYTF
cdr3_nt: TGTGCCAGCAGTCCACTTCCGGGACTGAGACTCAACTATGGCTACACCTTC

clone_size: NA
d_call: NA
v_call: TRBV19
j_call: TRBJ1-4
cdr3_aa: CASTTIQGTNEKLFF
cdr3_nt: TGTGCCAGTACCACGATACAGGGAACTAATGAAAAACTGTTTTTT

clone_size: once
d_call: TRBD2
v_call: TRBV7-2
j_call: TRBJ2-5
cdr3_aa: CASTHTSGEETQYF
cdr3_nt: TGTGCCAGCACACACACTAGCGGGGAAGAGACCCAGTACTTC

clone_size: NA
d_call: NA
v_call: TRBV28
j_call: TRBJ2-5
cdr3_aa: CASSSRDGETQYF
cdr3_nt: TGTGCCAGCAGTTCCAGGGATGGGGAGACCCAGTACTTC

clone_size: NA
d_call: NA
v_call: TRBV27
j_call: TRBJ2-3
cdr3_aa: CASLGLSTDTQYF
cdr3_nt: TGTGCCAGCCTGGGGCTGAGCACAGATACGCAGTATTTT

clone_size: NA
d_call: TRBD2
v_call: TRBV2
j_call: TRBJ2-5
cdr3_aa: CASSEEGWGGNGKGFQETQYF
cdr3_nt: TGTGCCAGCAGTGAAGAAGGTTGGGGAGGGAACGGTAAAGGGTTCCAAGAGACCCAGTACTTC

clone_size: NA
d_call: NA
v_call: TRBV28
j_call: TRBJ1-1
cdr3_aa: CASSFAAENTEAFF
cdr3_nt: TGTGCCAGCAGTTTCGCGGCAGAGAACACTGAAGCTTTCTTT

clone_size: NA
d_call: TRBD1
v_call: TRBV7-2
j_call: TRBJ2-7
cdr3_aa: CASSQGATYEQYF
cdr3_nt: TGTGCCAGCAGCCAGGGGGCAACCTACGAGCAGTACTTC

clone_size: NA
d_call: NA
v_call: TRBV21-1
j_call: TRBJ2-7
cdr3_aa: CASSTRRTVEQYF
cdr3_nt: TGTGCCAGCAGCACCCGAAGGACAGTCGAGCAGTACTTC

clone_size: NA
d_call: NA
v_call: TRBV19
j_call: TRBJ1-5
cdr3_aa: CASSPLRRGDQPQHF
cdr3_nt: TGTGCCAGTAGCCCCCTGAGGAGGGGAGATCAGCCCCAGCATTTT

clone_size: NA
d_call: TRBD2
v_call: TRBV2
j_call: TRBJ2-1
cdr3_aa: CASRGGSSYNEQFF
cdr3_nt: TGTGCCAGCAGGGGCGGGAGCTCCTACAATGAGCAGTTCTTC

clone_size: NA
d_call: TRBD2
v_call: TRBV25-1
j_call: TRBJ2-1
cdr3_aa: CASSAPGLAGNYNEQFF
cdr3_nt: TGTGCCAGCAGTGCCCCCGGGCTAGCGGGAAACTACAATGAGCAGTTCTTC

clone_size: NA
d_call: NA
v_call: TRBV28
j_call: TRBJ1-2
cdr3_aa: CASSLSSSGTLYTF
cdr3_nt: TGTGCCAGCAGTTTATCTTCTTCCGGGACACTATACACCTTC

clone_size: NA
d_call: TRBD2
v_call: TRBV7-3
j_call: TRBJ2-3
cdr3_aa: CASSHPSGRSTDTQYF
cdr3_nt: TGTGCCAGCAGCCACCCCAGCGGGAGGAGCACAGATACGCAGTATTTT

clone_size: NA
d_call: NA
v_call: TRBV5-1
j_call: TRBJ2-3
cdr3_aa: CASSLRQVTDTDTQYF
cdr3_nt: TGCGCCAGCAGCTTGCGACAGGTAACCGACACAGATACGCAGTATTTT

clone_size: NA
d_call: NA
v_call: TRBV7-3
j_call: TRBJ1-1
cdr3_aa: CASSFEGNTEAFF
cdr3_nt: TGTGCCAGCAGCTTTGAGGGGAACACTGAAGCTTTCTTT

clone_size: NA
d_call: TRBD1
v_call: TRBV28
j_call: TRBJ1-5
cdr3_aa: CASSPVGQVVNQPQHF
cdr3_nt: TGTGCCAGCAGCCCGGTCGGACAGGTAGTTAATCAGCCCCAGCATTTT

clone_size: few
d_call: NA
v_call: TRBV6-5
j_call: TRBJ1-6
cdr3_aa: CACGGDSPLHF
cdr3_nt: TGTGCCTGCGGGGGGGACTCACCCCTCCACTTT

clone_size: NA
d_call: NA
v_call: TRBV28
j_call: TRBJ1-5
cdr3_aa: CASSPPLWPYSNQPQHF
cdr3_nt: TGTGCCAGCAGTCCCCCATTGTGGCCTTATAGCAATCAGCCCCAGCATTTT

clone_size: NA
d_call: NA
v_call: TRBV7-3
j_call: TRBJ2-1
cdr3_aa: CASSLYYGSRGHEQFF
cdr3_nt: TGTGCCAGCAGCTTATATTACGGGAGCCGTGGGCATGAGCAGTTCTTC

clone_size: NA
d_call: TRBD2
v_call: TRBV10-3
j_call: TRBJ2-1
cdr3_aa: CAITTTSGGSYNEQFF
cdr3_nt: TGTGCCATCACCACCACTAGCGGGGGCTCCTACAATGAGCAGTTCTTC

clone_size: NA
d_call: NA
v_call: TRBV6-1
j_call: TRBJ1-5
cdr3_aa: CASSDFRGVDQPQHF
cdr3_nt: TGTGCCAGCAGTGATTTCAGGGGAGTGGATCAGCCCCAGCATTTT

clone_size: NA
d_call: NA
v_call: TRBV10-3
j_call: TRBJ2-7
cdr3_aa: CAISESRSEQYF
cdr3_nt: TGTGCCATCAGTGAGTCCAGGTCCGAGCAGTACTTC

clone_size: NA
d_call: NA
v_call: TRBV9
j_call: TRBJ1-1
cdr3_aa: CASSVDLSGGAFF
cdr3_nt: TGTGCCAGCAGCGTAGATTTGTCAGGTGGAGCTTTCTTT

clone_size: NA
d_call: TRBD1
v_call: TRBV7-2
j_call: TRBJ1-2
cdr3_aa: CASSLTGGGEGYTF
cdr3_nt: TGTGCCAGCAGCTTAACAGGGGGGGGCGAGGGCTACACCTTC

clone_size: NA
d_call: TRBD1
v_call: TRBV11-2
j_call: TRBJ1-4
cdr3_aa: CASSVTGGAFNEKLFF
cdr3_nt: TGTGCCAGCAGCGTCACAGGGGGCGCGTTTAATGAAAAACTGTTTTTT

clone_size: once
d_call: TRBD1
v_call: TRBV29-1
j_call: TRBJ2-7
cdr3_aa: CSVPGTGGRYEQYF
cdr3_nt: TGCAGCGTTCCCGGGACAGGGGGCCGGTACGAGCAGTACTTC

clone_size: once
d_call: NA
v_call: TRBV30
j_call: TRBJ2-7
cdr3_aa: CAWSVDRSYEQYF
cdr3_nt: TGTGCCTGGAGTGTAGACAGGTCCTACGAGCAGTACTTC

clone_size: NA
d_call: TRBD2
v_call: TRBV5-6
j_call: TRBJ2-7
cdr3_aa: CASSLGTSGAYEQYF
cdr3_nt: TGTGCCAGCAGTTTAGGGACTAGCGGAGCCTACGAGCAGTACTTC

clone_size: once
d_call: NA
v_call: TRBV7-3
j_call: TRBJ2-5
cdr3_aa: CASSPTGKIQETQYF
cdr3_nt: TGTGCCAGCAGCCCCACCGGGAAGATACAAGAGACCCAGTACTTC

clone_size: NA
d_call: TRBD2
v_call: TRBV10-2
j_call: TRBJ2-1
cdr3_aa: CASSEQAPRRRAGDYEQFF
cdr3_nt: TGCGCCAGCAGTGAGCAGGCCCCCAGGAGGAGAGCGGGAGACTATGAGCAGTTCTTC

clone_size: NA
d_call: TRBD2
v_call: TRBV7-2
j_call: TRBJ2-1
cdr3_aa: CASSFSGGLYNEQFF
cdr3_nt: TGTGCCAGCAGCTTTAGCGGGGGCCTATACAATGAGCAGTTCTTC

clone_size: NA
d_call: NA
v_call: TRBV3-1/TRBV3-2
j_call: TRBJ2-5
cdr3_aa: CASSPGPGEGEETQYF
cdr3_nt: TGTGCCAGCAGTCCCGGCCCGGGAGAGGGAGAGGAGACCCAGTACTTC

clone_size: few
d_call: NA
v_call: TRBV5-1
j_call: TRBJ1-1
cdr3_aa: CASSLGTDTEAFF
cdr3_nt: TGCGCCAGCAGCTTGGGAACAGACACTGAAGCTTTCTTT

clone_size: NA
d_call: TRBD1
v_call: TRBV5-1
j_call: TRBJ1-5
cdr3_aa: CASSPGTGAGNQPQHF
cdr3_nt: TGCGCCAGCAGCCCAGGGACAGGGGCTGGTAATCAGCCCCAGCATTTT

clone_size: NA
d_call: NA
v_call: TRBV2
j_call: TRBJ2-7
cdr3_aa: CASSLQSYEQYF
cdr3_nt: TGTGCCAGCAGTTTACAGAGCTACGAGCAGTACTTC